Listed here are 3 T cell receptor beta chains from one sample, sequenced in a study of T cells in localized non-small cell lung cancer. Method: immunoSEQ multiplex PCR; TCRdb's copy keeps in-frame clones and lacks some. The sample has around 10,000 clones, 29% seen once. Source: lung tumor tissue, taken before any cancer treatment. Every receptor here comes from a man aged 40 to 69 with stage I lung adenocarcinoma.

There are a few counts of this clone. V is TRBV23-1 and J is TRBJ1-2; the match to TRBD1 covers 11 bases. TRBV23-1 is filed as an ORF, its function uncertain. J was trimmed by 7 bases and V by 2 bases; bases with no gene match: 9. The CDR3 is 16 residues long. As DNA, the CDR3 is TGCGCCAGCAGTCAAGGGTCGGGACAGGGGGGCCGTGGCTACACCTTC. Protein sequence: CASSQGSGQGGRGYTF.

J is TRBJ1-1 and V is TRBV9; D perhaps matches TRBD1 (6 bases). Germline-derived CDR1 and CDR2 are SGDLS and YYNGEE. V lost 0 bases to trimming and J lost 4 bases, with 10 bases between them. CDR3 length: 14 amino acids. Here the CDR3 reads CASSVVQGLTEAFF. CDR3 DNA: TGTGCCAGCAGCGTAGTTCAGGGGCTCACTGAAGCTTTCTTT.

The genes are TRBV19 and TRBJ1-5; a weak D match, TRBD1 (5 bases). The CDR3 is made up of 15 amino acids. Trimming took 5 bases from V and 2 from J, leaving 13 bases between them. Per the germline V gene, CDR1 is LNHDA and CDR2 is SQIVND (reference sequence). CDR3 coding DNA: TGTGCCAGTAGTGTATCCGGGACGGGCAATCAGCCCCAGCATTTT. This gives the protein CASSVSGTGNQPQHF. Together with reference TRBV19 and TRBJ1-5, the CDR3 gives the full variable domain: DGGITQSPKYLFRKEGQNVTLSCEQNLNHDAMYWYRQDPGQGLRLIYYSQIVNDFQKGDIAEGYSVSREKKESFPLTVTSAQKNPTAFYLCASSVSGTGNQPQHFGDGTRLSIL.